The 9 T cell receptor beta chains below were found in one sample sequenced in a study of blood T cell dynamics during melanoma immunotherapy. Only in-frame clones appear in the TCRdb table, and some are missing; sequencing was by immunoSEQ multiplex PCR. This table holds roughly 14,000 clones, around 88% found once. Indicated time point: week 3, after first cycle of checkpoint inhibitor. Material: blood, obtained from a patient treated with checkpoint blockade. All receptors come from a human donor with melanoma.

The chain carries TRBV2 and TRBJ1-1; D gene uncertain. Looked up from germline, CDR1 is SNHLY and CDR2 is FYNNEI. The CDR3 has 14 residues. The V end lost 6 bases, the J end lost 3 bases, and 14 bases lay between the germline ends. The CDR3 nucleotides read TGTGCCAGCAGGGACTTAGGTGGGGACACTGAAGCTTTCTTT. It is translated as CASRDLGGDTEAFF.

This clone has just one count. The rearrangement uses TRBV7-9 and TRBJ2-2; 9 bases line up with TRBD2. Germline-derived CDR1 and CDR2 are SEHNR and FQNEAQ (reference sequence). With V trimmed by 5 bases and J by 7 bases, 11 bases remained unmatched. The CDR3 is 16 amino acids. The CDR3 protein is CASSRLVAGARGELFF. In DNA, the CDR3 is TGTGCCAGCAGCCGACTGGTAGCGGGGGCTCGCGGGGAGCTGTTTTTT.

The table lists this clone with a few counts. The chain employs TRBV15 and TRBJ2-2; D might be TRBD1 (6 bases). This CDR3 region has 12 residues. Trimming pared 5 bases from V and 8 bases from J, leaving 9 bases between. The germline gives CDR1 LNHNV, CDR2 YYDKDF (reference sequence). CDR3 sequence reads: CATSFGTGELFF. CDR3 bases: TGTGCCACCAGCTTCGGGACAGGGGAGCTGTTTTTT. The variable domain in full, with the rest retrieved from reference TRBV15 and TRBJ2-2, is DAMVIQNPRYQVTQFGKPVTLSCSQTLNHNVMYWYQQKSSQAPKLLFHYYDKDFNNEADTPDNFQSRRPNTSFCFLDIRSPGLGDTAMYLCATSFGTGELFFGEGSRLTVL.

The rearrangement joins TRBV9 to TRBJ2-7; D is perhaps TRBD1 (6 bases). The CDR3 is 13 amino acids. The germline V gene has CDR1 SGDLS and CDR2 YYNGEE. Trimming cost V 2 bases and J 0 bases, with 6 bases left between them. CDR3 protein: CASSVDSSYEQYF. The DNA for the CDR3 is TGTGCCAGCAGCGTGGACAGCTCCTACGAGCAGTACTTC.

The chain combines TRBV28 with TRBJ2-1, with D possibly TRBD2 on 6 matching bases. CDR1 and CDR2 from the germline V gene are MDHEN and SYDVKM. The CDR3 is made up of 16 amino acids. Trimming shortened V by 6 bases and J by 7 bases, and 22 bases separated the two germline ends. The CDR3: CASSPVYLLARNEQFF. The CDR3 region has the DNA TGTGCCAGCAGCCCAGTTTATCTTCTAGCGCGGAATGAGCAGTTCTTC.

The gene calls are TRBV7-2 and TRBJ2-7, with 9 positions matching TRBD2. CDR3 length: 18 residues. CDR1 is SGHTA and CDR2 is FQGNSA in the germline V gene. V trimming: 5 bases; J trimming: 2 bases; junction bases outside the gene matches: 16. The chain's CDR3 is CASSVTLSSPSGAYEQYF. The CDR3 DNA reads as TGTGCCAGCAGCGTAACTCTTTCCTCCCCTAGCGGGGCCTACGAGCAGTACTTC.

The V and J genes are TRBV7-9 and TRBJ1-3, with D possibly TRBD1 on 5 matching bases. Trimming cost V 1 base and J 3 bases, with 16 bases left between them. In germline, CDR1 is SEHNR, CDR2 FQNEAQ (reference sequence). This CDR3 has 17 amino acids. The CDR3 DNA is TGTGCCAGCAGCTTAGACGGTGGACAAGCTCGTGGAAACACCATATATTTT. Protein product: CASSLDGGQARGNTIYF. Filled out from reference TRBV7-9 and TRBJ1-3, the complete variable domain reads DTGVSQNPRHKITKRGQNVTFRCDPISEHNRLYWYRQTLGQGPEFLTYFQNEAQLEKSRLLSDRFSAERPKGSFSTLEIQRTEQGDSAMYLCASSLDGGQARGNTIYFGEGSWLTVV.

This chain uses TRBV9 with TRBJ2-3, with TRBD1 matching 8 bases. From germline, CDR1 is SGDLS and CDR2 YYNGEE. The CDR3 contains 15 residues. The trim removed 4 bases at V and 3 bases at J, leaving 7 bases unmatched. The CDR3 reads CASSPDRGWTDTQYF. DNA of the CDR3: TGTGCCAGCAGCCCCGACAGGGGATGGACAGATACGCAGTATTTT. The full variable domain, in which reference TRBV9 and TRBJ2-3 provide the parts outside the CDR3, is DSGVTQTPKHLITATGQRVTLRCSPRSGDLSVYWYQQSLDQGLQFLIQYYNGEERAKGNILERFSAQQFPDLHSELNLSSLELGDSALYFCASSPDRGWTDTQYFGPGTRLTVL.

In its sample, this clone was seen a few times. The gene calls are TRBV4-3 and TRBJ1-1, with unresolved D. The CDR3 consists of 16 residues. Deletions cut 1 base from V and 4 bases from J, with 16 bases between. Germline CDR1 is LGHNA and CDR2 is YSLEER. DNA for the CDR3: TGCGCCAGCAGCCAAGCCACGATGGGTTCGACCACTGAAGCTTTCTTT. It translates to CASSQATMGSTTEAFF.